Below, 5 T cell receptor beta chains from the same sample are listed, as sequenced in a study of a mutant IDH1 vaccine in newly diagnosed glioma. The time point denotes: week 11, during vaccination. Doses of 300 ug of mutant IDH1 20-mer peptide were given with topical imiquimod. No antigens are known for them. Here immunoSEQ multiplex PCR was the method, and the copy in TCRdb shows in-frame clones only, minus some. The sample has 25,000 to 40,000 clones, roughly 78% seen once. The sequences come from PBMCs, collected from a glioma patient whose treatment included an IDH1 peptide vaccine. These receptors were taken from a man between 25 and 39 years old with glioma.

This rearrangement joins TRBV2 to TRBJ2-7; TRBD1 or TRBD2 may be the D gene (6 bases each). This CDR3 spans 16 amino acids. The V end lost 4 bases, the J end lost 0 bases, and 16 bases lay between the germline ends. Looked up from germline, CDR1 is SNHLY and CDR2 is FYNNEI. CDR3 sequence: CASSVNGGNPSYEQYF. In DNA, the CDR3 is TGTGCCAGCAGTGTGAACGGGGGCAACCCCTCCTACGAGCAGTACTTC. Combining the CDR3 with reference TRBV2 and TRBJ2-7 gives the whole variable domain EPEVTQTPSHQVTQMGQEVILRCVPISNHLYFYWYRQILGQKVEFLVSFYNNEISEKSEIFDDQFSVERPDGSNFTLKIRSTKLEDSAMYFCASSVNGGNPSYEQYFGPGTRLTVT.

The chain uses TRBV7-8 and TRBJ2-2, with 9 bases lining up with TRBD1. V lost 1 base and J lost 0; bases outside the gene matches: 12. CDR1 is SGHVS and CDR2 is FQNEAQ in the germline V gene. This CDR3 comprises 20 residues. As DNA, the CDR3 is TGTGCCAGCAGCTTAGGATGGGACAGGGTGAGAGGCGCGAACACCGGGGAGCTGTTTTTT. Translation gives CASSLGWDRVRGANTGELFF.

This chain links TRBV30 with TRBJ1-2; maybe TRBD1 (6 bases). The germline gives CDR1 GTSNPN, CDR2 SVGIG (reference sequence). The CDR3 is made up of 14 amino acids. The germline V and J ends were trimmed by 2 bases and 0 bases, with 10 bases remaining between them. The CDR3 spells CAWSKNRANYGYTF. The CDR3 bases are TGTGCCTGGAGTAAAAACAGGGCTAACTATGGCTACACCTTC.

The V gene is TRBV4-1, the J gene TRBJ2-7; TRBD2 matches 7 bases. The ends lost 0 bases at V and 4 bases at J; junction bases unmatched: 6. The germline V gene has CDR1 MGHRA and CDR2 YSYEKL. The CDR3 spans 15 residues. CDR3 nucleotide sequence: TGCGCCAGCAGCCAAGATGGGAGGGGCGGATACGAGCAGTACTTC. It yields the protein CASSQDGRGGYEQYF.

The chain is built from TRBV7-6 and TRBJ2-5; possibly TRBD1 or TRBD2 for D (5 bases each). V was shortened by 2 bases and J by 4 bases, with 11 bases between the two germline ends. The CDR3 is 14 residues long. Germline CDR1 SGHVS, CDR2 FNYEAQ. The CDR3 sequence is CASSLRGDRETQYF. The CDR3 bases are TGTGCCAGCAGCTTAAGGGGAGATAGAGAGACCCAGTACTTC.